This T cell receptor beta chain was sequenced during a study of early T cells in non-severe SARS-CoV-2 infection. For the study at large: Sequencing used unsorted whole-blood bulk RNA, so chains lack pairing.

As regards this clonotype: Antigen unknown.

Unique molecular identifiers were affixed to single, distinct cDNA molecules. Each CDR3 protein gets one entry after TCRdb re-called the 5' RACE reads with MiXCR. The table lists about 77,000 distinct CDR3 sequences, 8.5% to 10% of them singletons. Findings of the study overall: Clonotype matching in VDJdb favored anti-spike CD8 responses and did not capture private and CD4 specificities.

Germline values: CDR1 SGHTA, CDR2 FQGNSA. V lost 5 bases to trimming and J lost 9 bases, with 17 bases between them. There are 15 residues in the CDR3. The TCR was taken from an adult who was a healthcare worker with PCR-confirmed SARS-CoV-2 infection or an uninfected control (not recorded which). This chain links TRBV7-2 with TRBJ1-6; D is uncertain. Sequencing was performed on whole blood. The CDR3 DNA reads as TGTGCCAGCAGCCCTTCCGGTGGCCTCGGTTCACCCCTCCACTTT. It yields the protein CASSPSGGLGSPLHF.